The present TCR beta chain was sequenced within a study of regulatory T cells in long-lasting Graves disease (dated by TCRdb to the early 2020s). Background on the whole study: Patients with newly diagnosed Graves' disease had been on antithyroid drugs for under 3 months. Patients with persistent Graves' disease were compared with patients with newly diagnosed Graves' disease using TCR sequencing and RNA sequencing of peripheral blood. The study was registered as a clinical trial and conducted in China. A total of roughly 35 samples underwent TCR sequencing: about 13 from persistent and about 20 from newly diagnosed Graves' disease patients. What the study reported, not specific to this receptor: Lower TCR Shannon entropy and fewer highly expanded clones were observed in persistent Graves' disease patients than in newly diagnosed patients, which suggested clonal expansion. Persistent patients shared more public clonotypes among themselves (around 2,500) than newly diagnosed patients did (more than 950). Sequencing and analysis were restricted to the TCR beta chain. The small sample size was acknowledged by the authors as a limitation that may reduce accuracy. The study examined only peripheral blood because the primary lesion, thyroid tissue, could not be accessed.

The receptor library was made with multiplex PCR. TCRdb records Illumina HiSeq 4000 as the sequencer. iRepertoire HTBI primers and Arm-PCR amplification of CDR3 regions were used to construct TCR beta libraries. Gel purification was performed on PCR products prior to sequencing. On the study's bioinformatics: Gene usage analysis of CDR3 amino acid clonotypes used the 62 TRBV and 12 to 15 TRBJ segments found across samples. Filtered high-quality paired reads were merged into contigs using COPE and FqMerger. BLAST was used to align contigs to the IMGT TRBV, TRBD and TRBJ reference genes, and CDR3 was defined following IMGT. Any clonotype with a frequency above 0.1% was classified as a highly expanded clone. Repertoire diversity was measured by Shannon entropy, and V-J evenness by the Gini coefficient. A clonotype found in more than one individual was treated as public. Using fastp trimming at Q25 and MiXCR clonotype assembly, TCRdb reanalyzed the public sequencing data and kept in-frame beta chains. Identical CDR3 proteins give one entry, which carries the most common genes and DNA. The V and J calls were determined by TCRdb, not by the authors. The sample has 360,000 or so distinct CDR3 sequences on record, about 10% of them singletons. The biggest ten clones account for 18% of the sample.

Concerning this clonotype: No cognate antigen has been identified for it. No qualities accompany the bases; no much larger clone lies one base away.

Explained via the paper, the time point label denotes: newly diagnosed GD, antithyroid drugs for less than 3 months. For both TCR sequencing and RNA sequencing, RNA was extracted from PBMCs using TRIzol. The diagnosis of Graves' disease followed American Thyroid Association guidelines. Recruitment of patients was carried out at an endocrinology department in Xi'an, China. Each patient gave around 9 milliliters of peripheral blood, collected in an EDTA anticoagulant tube. PBMCs were isolated by Ficoll Paque Plus density gradient separation without further T cell sorting. RNA quality was checked with an Agilent 2100 Bioanalyzer and agarose gel, and concentration with a NanoDrop 2000. This sample was also put to use in a study of T cells in Graves' hyperthyroidism and ophthalmopathy. Taken from the second paper: Stable Graves' hyperthyroidism was defined as the absence of progression to ophthalmopathy over 18 months of follow-up. Hyperthyroidism patients were newly diagnosed, with disease duration under 2 months, and aged 18 to 65 years. Patients with uncontrolled infections, other autoimmune diseases, pregnancy or lactation were excluded. Clinical symptoms, serum thyroxine and TRAb, thyroid ultrasound, and orbital computed tomography formed the basis for the diagnoses. A first-round RT-PCR of the TCR CDR3 used the HTBI primer set with the Qiagen OneStep RT-PCR kit. Most expanded thyroid clonotypes (frequency above 0.001) were also found in blood, which suggests that blood repertoires may mirror thyroid immune responses. Ophthalmopathy was separated from stable hyperthyroidism by a 13 V-J signature model, with around 88% sensitivity and roughly 81% specificity obtained in cross-validation and 80%/75% obtained in testing. In validation, progression to ophthalmopathy was predicted by the model with approximately 67% sensitivity and 72% to 85% specificity, a median of approximately 6.5 months before onset. To identify TCR V-J signatures that set the groups apart, the researchers used a discovery cohort of about a hundred patients, made up of under 50 with Graves' ophthalmopathy and 57 with stable Graves' hyperthyroidism. An independent validation cohort of fewer than 20 hyperthyroidism patients and roughly 16 patients who later progressed to ophthalmopathy tested prospective prediction of ophthalmopathy. The 100 discovery patients were randomly split 7:3 into training and test sets. In addition, the study compared T-cell repertoires in thyroid tissue and in blood from five to seven Graves' hyperthyroidism patients. After blood sampling, hyperthyroidism patients were treated with methimazole at a starting dose of 30 mg daily, and ophthalmopathy patients were treated with high-dose intravenous methylprednisolone. Libraries were constructed in a second round of multiplex PCR, after which size selection and purification were carried out. Sequencing of the libraries was done on an Illumina HiSeq2000 using paired-end 100 bp reads. SOAPnuke was used to process the raw data, removing reads that contained adapters or uncalled bases, had a mean Phred below 15, or lacked an exact match to the constant primer or identifier. COPE v1.2.5 was used to merge high-quality paired reads, and clonotypes were defined as unique nucleotide sequences. MiTCR v1.1 was used to align clonotypes to the IMGT TRBV, TRBD and TRBJ reference segments. The analysis was restricted to V-J combinations with a frequency above 0.0001, which together covered 99.2% of the repertoires. A TCS score was defined as the ratio of F50 (clonal expansion) to E x V (chaos), with BLOSUM62-based TCRdist applied between CDR3 peptides within each V-J. Welch's t-statistics and random forest reduced around 550 V-J features to about 13, which were used in a naive Bayes classifier (R e1071). No statistical method was used to set the sample size in advance, and investigators knew the group allocation. According to the paper, TCR Vbeta CDR3 sequencing was carried out on about 140 peripheral blood samples, which came from fewer than 50 ophthalmopathy, around 74 hyperthyroidism and around 17 progressor patients.

Sequenced here: peripheral blood mononuclear cells (PBMCs), sampled at new diagnosis, from a patient treated with antithyroid drugs. The sequence derives from a woman between 18 and 29 years old with Graves disease. Donor details come from another sample of the same person, matched by shared clones.

The nucleotides are TGTGCCAGTAGTCTCCCGTTGTATGGCTACACCTTC. Translated, this is CASSLPLYGYTF. The chain is encoded by TRBV19 joined to TRBJ1-2; no D gene can be assigned with confidence. Between the V and J ends, shortened by 5 bases and 5 bases respectively, the junction contains 9 bases. There are 12 amino acids in the CDR3, from cysteine to phenylalanine inclusive. Kept here is only the CDR3 DNA, which spans 36 bases and is read in frame from base 1. From the germline V gene (reference sequence), CDR1 is LNHDA and CDR2 is SQIVND.